Presented here are 5 T cell receptor beta chains from one specimen sequenced in a study of T cell repertoires in cytomegalovirus infection. TCRdb recomputed calls from the reads with MiXCR, one row per CDR3 protein. The sample shows 110,000 or so distinct CDR3 sequences, roughly 30% of them seen only once. Antigens of these TCRs are unknown. The material sequenced was CD8+ T cells from cultured PBMCs, taken from culture after CMV antigen stimulation. The receptor set was obtained from a human donor in good health (CMV status not recorded). Some clones in this sample may be carry-over from other donors' samples.

The chain has TRBV12-3 or TRBV12-4 and TRBJ1-3; a weak D match, TRBD1 (6 bases). Trimming shortened V by 7 bases and J by 4 bases, and 17 bases separated the two germline ends. The CDR3 extends over 15 amino acids. The CDR3 region is CASTGDGGLGNTIYF. The CDR3 DNA reads as TGTGCCAGCACCGGGGACGGGGGCCTCGGAAACACCATATATTTT.

The rearrangement uses TRBV28 and TRBJ1-2, with a weak D call TRBD1 (6 bases). V gave up 7 bases and J gave up 8 bases, with 17 bases separating them. This CDR3 has 13 residues. Per germline, CDR1 MDHEN and CDR2 SYDVKM. The CDR3 region is CASTSVTGGGYTF. The CDR3 DNA reads as TGTGCCAGCACCTCCGTGACAGGCGGGGGCTACACCTTC.

The rearrangement joins TRBV6-2 or TRBV6-3 to TRBJ1-2; D call uncertain. The CDR3 has 12 amino acids. Germline-derived CDR1 and CDR2 are MNHEY and SVGEGT. Trimming pared 2 bases from V and 4 bases from J, leaving 5 bases between. The CDR3 sequence is CASSYAGYGYTF. In DNA form, the CDR3 reads TGTGCCAGCAGTTACGCAGGCTATGGCTACACCTTC.

There are many counts of this clonotype. The V call is TRBV19, the J call TRBJ1-1; D not certain. This CDR3 comprises 16 residues. Germline values: CDR1 LNHDA, CDR2 SQIVND (reference sequence). Trimming removed 1 base from V and 0 bases from J, with 12 bases in between. The CDR3 DNA follows: TGTGCCAGTAGTATAGGCCCAGGCATCATGAACACTGAAGCTTTCTTT. Residues: CASSIGPGIMNTEAFF.

This clonotype was detected a few times. The V and J genes are TRBV24-1 and TRBJ2-2; 9 bases line up with TRBD1. V was clipped by 4 bases and J by 5 bases; unmatched bases: 4. This CDR3 spans 15 amino acids. Germline CDR1 reads KGHDR; CDR2 reads SFDVKD. The CDR3 DNA is TGTGCCACCAGTGACGGGGACAGGGAGACCGGGGAGCTGTTTTTT. Residues: CATSDGDRETGELFF.